This T cell receptor beta chain is from a study of blood T cell repertoires in COVID-19. V was trimmed by 4 bases and J by 0 bases, leaving 16 bases between them. CDR3 length: 17 residues. Per germline, CDR1 SGHTA and CDR2 FQGNSA. Produced via immunoSEQ multiplex PCR; TCRdb's table is partial and in-frame only. The sample consists of around 250,000 clones, around 86% of them appearing once. This sequence joins TRBV7-2 and TRBJ1-3; D is perhaps TRBD1 (5 bases). The sequence was collected from a woman aged 25 to 45 with active or convalescent COVID-19. Specimen: peripheral blood. For the CDR3, the DNA is TGTGCCAGCAGCTATTCTCCGGGGGGGGGCTCTGGAAACACCATATATTTT. Its translation is CASSYSPGGGSGNTIYF.